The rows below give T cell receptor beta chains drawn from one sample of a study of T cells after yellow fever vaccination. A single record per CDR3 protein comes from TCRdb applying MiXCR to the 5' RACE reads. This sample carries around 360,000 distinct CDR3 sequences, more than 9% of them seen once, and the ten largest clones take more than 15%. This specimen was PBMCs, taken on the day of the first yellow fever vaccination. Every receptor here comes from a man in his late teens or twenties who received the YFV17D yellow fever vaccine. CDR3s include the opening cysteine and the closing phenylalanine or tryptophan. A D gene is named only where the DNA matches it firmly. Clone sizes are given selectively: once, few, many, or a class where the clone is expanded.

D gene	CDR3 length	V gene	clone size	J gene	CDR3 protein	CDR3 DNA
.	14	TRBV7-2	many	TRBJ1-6	CASSLTGNNSPLHF	TGTGCCAGCAGCTTAACAGGGAACAATTCACCCCTCCACTTT
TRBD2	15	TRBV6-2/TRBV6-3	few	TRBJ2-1	CASRASAGGPGEQFF	TGTGCCAGCAGGGCCAGTGCGGGGGGGCCGGGTGAGCAGTTCTTC
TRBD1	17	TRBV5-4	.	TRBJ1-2	CAIRDRGLWGSNYGYTF	TGTGCCATCAGGGACAGGGGGCTTTGGGGATCAAACTATGGCTACACCTTC
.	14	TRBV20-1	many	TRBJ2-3	CSAGEGSRPDTQYF	TGCAGTGCTGGAGAAGGGAGTCGGCCAGATACGCAGTATTTT
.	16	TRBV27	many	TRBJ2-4	CASSSLIKVAKNIQYF	TGTGCCAGCAGTTCCCTAATTAAGGTAGCCAAAAACATTCAGTACTTC
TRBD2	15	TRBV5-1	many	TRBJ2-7	CASSPGGALDYEQYF	TGCGCCAGCAGCCCGGGGGGGGCCCTCGACTACGAGCAGTACTTC
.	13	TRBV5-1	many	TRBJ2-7	CASTRSRGHEQYF	TGCGCCAGTACAAGAAGCAGGGGACACGAGCAGTACTTC
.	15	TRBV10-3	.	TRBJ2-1	CAISGGASSYNEQFF	TGTGCCATCAGTGGAGGGGCGAGCTCCTACAATGAGCAGTTCTTC
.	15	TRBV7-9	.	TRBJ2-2	CASSLEGPDTGELFF	TGTGCCAGCAGCTTAGAGGGGCCGGACACCGGGGAGCTGTTTTTT
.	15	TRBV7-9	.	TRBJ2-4	CASSRVPLAKNIQYF	TGTGCCAGCAGCCGGGTCCCCTTAGCCAAAAACATTCAGTACTTC
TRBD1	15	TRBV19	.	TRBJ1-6	CASSLYRGGESPLHF	TGTGCCAGTAGTCTCTACAGGGGCGGGGAGTCACCCCTCCACTTT
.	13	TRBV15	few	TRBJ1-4	CATSRDSGAGGFF	TGTGCCACCAGCAGAGATAGCGGCGCCGGGGGGTTTTTT
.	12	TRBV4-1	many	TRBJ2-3	CASSHDQGPQYF	TGCGCCAGCAGCCACGACCAGGGGCCGCAGTATTTT
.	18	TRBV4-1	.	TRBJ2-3	CASSQEGAPGSLTDTQYF	TGCGCCAGCAGCCAAGAAGGGGCCCCTGGGTCACTCACAGATACGCAGTATTTT
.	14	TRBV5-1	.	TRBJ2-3	CASSLDKTTDTQYF	TGCGCCAGCAGCTTGGATAAGACCACAGATACGCAGTATTTT
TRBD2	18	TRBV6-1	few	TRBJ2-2	CASTLLAGGPRSTGELFF	TGTGCCAGCACCCTGCTAGCGGGGGGGCCCAGGAGCACCGGGGAGCTGTTTTTT
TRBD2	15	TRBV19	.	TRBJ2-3	CASSGLAGGVGTQYF	TGTGCCAGTAGTGGACTAGCGGGGGGTGTCGGTACGCAGTATTTT
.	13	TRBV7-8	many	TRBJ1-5	CASSLTLKEPQHF	TGTGCCAGCAGCTTGACACTCAAGGAGCCCCAGCATTTT
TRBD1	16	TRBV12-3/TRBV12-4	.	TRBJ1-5	CASRLVRTGVTQPQHF	TGTGCCAGCAGGTTGGTAAGGACAGGGGTAACGCAGCCCCAGCATTTT
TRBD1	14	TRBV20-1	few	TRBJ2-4	CSARDHRGRLGGDF	TGCAGTGCTAGAGATCACAGGGGGCGATTGGGTGGAGACTTC
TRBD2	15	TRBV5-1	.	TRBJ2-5	CASSSTRGGQETQYF	TGCGCCAGCAGCTCGACTCGGGGGGGCCAAGAGACCCAGTACTTC
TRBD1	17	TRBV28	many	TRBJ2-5	CASQSPEVTGGGETQYF	TGTGCCAGCCAAAGCCCGGAGGTGACAGGGGGTGGGGAGACCCAGTACTTC
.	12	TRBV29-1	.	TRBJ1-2	CSVVEGLVSYTF	TGCAGCGTTGTCGAGGGGCTGGTTAGCTACACCTTC
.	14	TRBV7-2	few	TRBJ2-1	CASSLDVNYNEQFF	TGTGCCAGCAGCTTAGATGTTAACTACAATGAGCAGTTCTTC
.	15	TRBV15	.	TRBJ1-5	CATSTRLRSNQPQHF	TGTGCCACCAGCACGCGCCTCCGGAGCAATCAGCCCCAGCATTTT
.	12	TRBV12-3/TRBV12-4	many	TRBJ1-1	CASRLGNTEAFF	TGTGCCAGCAGGCTCGGGAACACTGAAGCTTTCTTT
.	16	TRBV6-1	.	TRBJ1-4	CASTWKGGLTAEKLFF	TGTGCCAGCACCTGGAAGGGGGGGCTGACGGCTGAAAAACTGTTTTTT
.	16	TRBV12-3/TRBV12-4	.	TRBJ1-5	CASSKSGTYSNQPQHF	TGTGCCAGCAGTAAATCAGGCACGTATAGCAATCAGCCCCAGCATTTT
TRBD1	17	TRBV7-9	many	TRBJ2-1	CASSLSLTRDRGNEQFF	TGTGCCAGCAGCTTATCACTCACCCGGGACAGGGGGAATGAGCAGTTCTTC
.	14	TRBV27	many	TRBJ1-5	CASRRAGSNQPQHF	TGTGCCAGCAGAAGGGCTGGAAGCAATCAGCCCCAGCATTTT
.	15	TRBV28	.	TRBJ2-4	CASSLWGDSKNIQYF	TGTGCCAGCAGTTTATGGGGGGATTCCAAAAACATTCAGTACTTC
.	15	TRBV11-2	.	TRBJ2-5	CASSLGSPGQETQYF	TGTGCCAGCAGCTTAGGGTCCCCGGGACAAGAGACCCAGTACTTC
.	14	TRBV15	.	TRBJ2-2	CATTLNTDTGELFF	TGTGCCACCACACTTAATACAGACACCGGGGAGCTGTTTTTT
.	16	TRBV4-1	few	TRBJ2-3	CASTPRGSDPTDTQYF	TGCGCCAGCACCCCACGGGGCTCCGACCCCACAGATACGCAGTATTTT
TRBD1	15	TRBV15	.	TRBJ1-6	CATSGETGGASPLHF	TGTGCCACCAGCGGAGAAACAGGGGGCGCTTCACCCCTCCACTTT
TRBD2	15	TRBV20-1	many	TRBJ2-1	CSAPRAGGPDNEQFF	TGCAGTGCTCCTCGGGCGGGGGGGCCCGACAATGAGCAGTTCTTC
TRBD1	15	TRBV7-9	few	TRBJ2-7	CASSYQPGQGSEQYF	TGTGCCAGCAGTTACCAGCCGGGACAGGGCTCCGAGCAGTACTTC
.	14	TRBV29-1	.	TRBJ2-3	CSVKTRPDIDTQYF	TGCAGCGTCAAAACCCGGCCTGATATCGATACGCAGTATTTT
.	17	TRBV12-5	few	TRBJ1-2	CASAPPGPTRQGYGYTF	TGTGCTAGTGCCCCTCCGGGACCCACCCGGCAGGGCTATGGCTACACCTTC
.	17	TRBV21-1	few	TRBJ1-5	CASLRGQGGSGNQPQHF	TGTGCCAGCTTGCGGGGACAGGGAGGGTCGGGCAATCAGCCCCAGCATTTT
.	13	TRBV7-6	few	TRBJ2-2	CASSYRGAGELFF	TGTGCCAGCAGTTATAGGGGTGCCGGGGAGCTGTTTTTT
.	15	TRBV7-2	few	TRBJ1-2	CASSIRQRSNYGYTF	TGTGCCAGCAGCATTCGACAGAGATCTAACTATGGCTACACCTTC
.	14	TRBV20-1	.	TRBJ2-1	CSARDPRSYNEQFF	TGCAGTGCTAGAGATCCCAGGTCCTACAATGAGCAGTTCTTC
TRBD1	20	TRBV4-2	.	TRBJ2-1	CASSQDRDRVLGVAGNEQFF	TGTGCCAGCAGCCAGGACCGGGACAGGGTCTTAGGTGTTGCGGGCAATGAGCAGTTCTTC
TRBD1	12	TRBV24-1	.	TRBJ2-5	CATSPGGWTQYF	TGTGCCACCAGTCCAGGGGGCTGGACCCAGTACTTC
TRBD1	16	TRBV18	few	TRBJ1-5	CASSGGRTGGGQPQHF	TGTGCCAGCTCGGGGGGCCGAACAGGGGGCGGTCAGCCCCAGCATTTT
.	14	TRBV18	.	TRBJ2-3	CASSNTGPQDTQYF	TGTGCCAGCTCGAATACGGGACCACAAGATACGCAGTATTTT
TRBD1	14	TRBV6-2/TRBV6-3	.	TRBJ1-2	CASRKGDRNYGYTF	TGTGCCAGCAGAAAAGGGGACAGGAACTATGGCTACACCTTC
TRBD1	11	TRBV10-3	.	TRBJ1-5	CATGTGGAQHF	TGTGCCACCGGAACAGGGGGCGCCCAGCATTTT
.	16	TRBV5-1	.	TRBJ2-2	CASSLALRRNTGELFF	TGCGCCAGCAGCTTGGCGCTTCGCAGGAACACCGGGGAGCTGTTTTTT
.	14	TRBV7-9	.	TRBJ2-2	CASISASYTGELFF	TGTGCCAGCATTTCGGCTAGCTACACCGGGGAGCTGTTTTTT
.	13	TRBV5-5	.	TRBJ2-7	CASSAPEGHEQYF	TGTGCCAGCAGCGCCCCGGAGGGTCACGAGCAGTACTTC
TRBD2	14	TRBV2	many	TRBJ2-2	CASSGLANTGELFF	TGTGCCAGTTCGGGACTAGCGAACACCGGGGAGCTGTTTTTT
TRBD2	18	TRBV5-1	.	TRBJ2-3	CASSLASLAGGIPDTQYF	TGCGCCAGCAGCTTGGCCTCACTAGCGGGGGGAATTCCGGATACGCAGTATTTT